These 11 T cell receptor beta chains were sequenced from one sample in a study of shared clonotypes between healthy human individuals. TCRdb's table, derived via immunoSEQ multiplex PCR, lists solely in-frame clones and lacks some. The sample has fewer than 850,000 clones, roughly 70% seen once. Specimen: memory CD4+ T cells sorted from blood. Subset here: CD45RA-negative fraction. These receptor sequences come from a woman aged 30 to 39 in good health.

The chain employs TRBV4-2 and TRBJ2-7; 11 bases are shared with TRBD2. Looked up from germline, CDR1 is LGHNA and CDR2 is YNFKEQ. The CDR3 consists of 16 residues. The junction had 9 bases not matched to a gene; V was cut back by 2 bases and J by 6 bases. CDR3 sequence: CASSQTSLAGVREQYF. DNA for the CDR3: TGTGCCAGCAGCCAAACATCACTAGCGGGAGTTCGCGAGCAGTACTTC.

This chain uses TRBV28 with TRBJ2-3, with 10 bases matching TRBD1. In germline, CDR1 is MDHEN, CDR2 SYDVKM. Unmatched junction bases numbered 11, after V lost 6 bases and J lost 2 bases. The CDR3 length is 17 residues. This CDR3 reads CASSAAGTGENTDTQYF. CDR3 in DNA: TGTGCCAGCAGCGCGGCCGGGACAGGGGAAAACACAGATACGCAGTATTTT.

This clone was counted between two and nine times. This likely traces to a read error, being one base from a far larger clone. Within the sample, other DNA sequences also encode this same CDR3. The gene calls are TRBV7-2 and TRBJ2-7; 7 positions agree with TRBD2. CDR3 length: 14 amino acids. CDR1 is SGHTA and CDR2 is FQGNSA in the germline V gene. Trimming at V came to 4 bases and at J to 0 bases, leaving 3 bases not matched to a gene. CDR3 sequence: CASSYQRDSYEQYF. The DNA for the CDR3 is TGTGCCAGCAGCTACCAGCGGGACTCCTACGAGCAGTACTTC.

With respect to this clone: In the same sample, other DNA sequences code for this CDR3. J is TRBJ2-1 and V is TRBV5-1; D is uncertain. The V end was cut by 4 bases, the J end by 0 bases, with 11 bases between. Germline CDR1 and CDR2: SGHRS and YFSETQ. The CDR3 contains 15 residues. The DNA for the CDR3 is TGCGCCAGCAGCCTCGACTCCAGCTCCTACAATGAGCAGTTCTTC. This codes for CASSLDSSSYNEQFF.

The chain employs TRBV5-4 and TRBJ2-5; 10 positions agree with TRBD1. The J call may be wrong; the DNA end is better matched by TRBJ2-7. This CDR3 has 14 residues. The germline V gene has CDR1 SGHNT and CDR2 YYREEE (reference sequence). Written as DNA, the CDR3 is TGTGCCAGCAGCCTCAGACAGGGGGCTTACGAGCAGTACTTC. Translation: CASSLRQGAYEQYF.

The V call is TRBV5-6, the J call TRBJ2-1, with D possibly TRBD2 on 6 matching bases. The CDR3 is 15 residues long. V shed 3 bases and J shed 4 bases, with 14 bases lying between them. Germline V gene lookup returns CDR1 SGHDT and CDR2 YYEEEE. CDR3 protein: CASSSPGTRYNEQFF. As DNA, the CDR3 is TGTGCCAGCAGCTCACCCGGGACTCGATACAATGAGCAGTTCTTC. Full variable domain (rest looked up from reference TRBV5-6 and TRBJ2-1): DAGVTQSPTHLIKTRGQQVTLRCSPKSGHDTVSWYQQALGQGPQFIFQYYEEEERQRGNFPDRFSGHQFPNYSSELNVNALLLGDSALYLCASSSPGTRYNEQFFGPGTRLTVL.

The chain is built from TRBV27 and TRBJ2-7, with 8 nucleotides matching TRBD1. Germline values: CDR1 MNHEY, CDR2 SMNVEV (reference sequence). V dropped 4 bases and J dropped 7; count of bases not matched to a gene: 15. The CDR3 extends over 16 amino acids. Here the CDR3 DNA reads TGTGCCAGCAGTTATGCAAATGACAGGGGAAGGGCTGAGCAGTACTTC. Amino acids: CASSYANDRGRAEQYF.

The CDR3 is CASSARGRGIENTEAFF. The CDR3 DNA sequence: TGTGCCAGTAGTGCCCGGGGCAGGGGGATTGAGAACACTGAAGCTTTCTTT. The chain uses TRBV19 and TRBJ1-1; 7 bases match TRBD1. Losses at the gene ends were 5 bases for V and 1 base for J; bases not matched to a gene: 13. In germline, CDR1 is LNHDA, CDR2 SQIVND (reference sequence). The CDR3 sequence is 17 residues long.

This chain connects TRBV15 to TRBJ1-6; D remains unclear. V dropped 11 bases and J dropped 7 bases, with 15 bases sitting between them. The germline CDR1 and CDR2 sequences are LNHNV and YYDKDF (reference sequence). The CDR3 is made up of 13 amino acids. The CDR3 bases are TGTGCCTCTGGAAGGACCAGAAATTCACCCCTCCACTTT. The encoded protein is CASGRTRNSPLHF.

This clone was seen once. The chain joins TRBV28 to TRBJ1-2; tentatively, D is TRBD1 (5 bases). There are 13 residues in the CDR3. Germline V gene data show CDR1 as MDHEN and CDR2 as SYDVKM. Trimming removed 6 bases from V and 6 bases from J, with 14 bases in between. This CDR3 reads CASRIEGSDGYTF. In nucleotides, the CDR3 is TGTGCCAGCAGAATTGAGGGGTCAGATGGCTACACCTTC.

The sample holds one count of this clone. The chain joins TRBV7-2 to TRBJ1-5; D call uncertain. Deletions cut 5 bases from V and 3 bases from J, with 11 bases between. The germline V gene has CDR1 SGHTA and CDR2 FQGNSA. The CDR3 is made up of 14 amino acids. DNA of the CDR3: TGTGCCAGCAGCCCTCTAGGGCCCAATCAGCCCCAGCATTTT. It is translated as CASSPLGPNQPQHF. The variable domain in full, with the rest retrieved from reference TRBV7-2 and TRBJ1-5, is GAGVSQSPSNKVTEKGKDVELRCDPISGHTALYWYRQSLGQGLEFLIYFQGNSAPDKSGLPSDRFSAERTGGSVSTLTIQRTQQEDSAVYLCASSPLGPNQPQHFGDGTRLSIL.